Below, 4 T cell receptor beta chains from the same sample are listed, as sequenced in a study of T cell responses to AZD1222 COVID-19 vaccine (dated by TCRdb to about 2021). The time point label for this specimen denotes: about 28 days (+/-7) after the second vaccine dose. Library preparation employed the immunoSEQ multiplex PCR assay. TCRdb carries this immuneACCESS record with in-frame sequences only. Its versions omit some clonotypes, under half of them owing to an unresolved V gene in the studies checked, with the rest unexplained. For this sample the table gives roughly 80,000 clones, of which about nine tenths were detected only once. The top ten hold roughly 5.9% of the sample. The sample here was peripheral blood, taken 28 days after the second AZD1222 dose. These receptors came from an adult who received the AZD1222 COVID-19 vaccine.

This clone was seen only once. CDR3: CASSAQVLPTDTQYF. CDR3 in DNA: TGTGCCAGCAGCGCCCAGGTACTCCCCACAGATACGCAGTATTTT. The chain recombines TRBV7-2 with TRBJ2-3; D gene uncertain. The germline V gene encodes CDR1 SGHTA and CDR2 FQGNSA. The CDR3 loop spans 15 amino acids. Trimming took 5 bases from V and 2 from J, leaving 14 bases between them.

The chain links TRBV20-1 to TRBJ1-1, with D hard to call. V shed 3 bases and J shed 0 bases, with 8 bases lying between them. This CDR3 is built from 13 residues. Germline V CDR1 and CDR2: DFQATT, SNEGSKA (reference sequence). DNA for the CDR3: TGCAGTGCTAGTAGCCCCCTGAACACTGAAGCTTTCTTT. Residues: CSASSPLNTEAFF.

The DNA of the CDR3 is TGTGCCAGCAGTTCGACGGGGGCGACTGAAGCTTTCTTT. Translation gives CASSSTGATEAFF. This chain uses TRBV3-1 (or the pseudogene TRBV3-2) with TRBJ1-1; D perhaps matches TRBD1 (6 bases). The CDR3 consists of 13 residues. CDR1 is LGHDT, CDR2 YNNKEL, per germline (reference sequence). V was shortened by 6 bases and J by 5 bases, with 13 bases between the two germline ends.

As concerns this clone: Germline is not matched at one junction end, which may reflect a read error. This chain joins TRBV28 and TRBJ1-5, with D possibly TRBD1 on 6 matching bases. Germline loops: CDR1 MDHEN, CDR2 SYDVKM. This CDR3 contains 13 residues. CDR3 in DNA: TGTGCCAGCAGTGACTCAACAGGGCGAGGGCTGGATTTT. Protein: CASSDSTGRGLDF.